In this sample, the clone carrying this TCR beta chain is medium-sized (0.01 to 0.1%). Its specificity is not known. Before thyroid surgery, none of the patients had received any treatment. The CDR3 totals 16 residues. Between the trimmed V and J ends, which lost 3 bases and 1 base, there was a span of 13 bases. Germline V CDR1 and CDR2: MDHEN, SYDVKM. This entry belongs to a study of metastatic and nonmetastatic thyroid tumors. On the study more broadly: It was across blood and tumor or nodule tissue from malignant and benign thyroid patients that repertoires were compared.

General study points: Compared with benign nodules, malignant thyroid tumors were reported to have significantly higher TCR beta diversity in both blood and tumor.

TCRdb used MiXCR to call clones anew from the PCR reads. Of some 30,000 clones in the sample, 4% to 5% were seen once. Sequences were obtained from blood. The gene calls are TRBV28 and TRBJ1-5, with a tentative D call TRBD1 (5 bases). The receptor was derived from a female donor with papillary thyroid cancer or a benign thyroid nodule (not recorded which). Some clones in this sample may be carry-over from other donors' samples. Here the CDR3 DNA reads TGTGCCAGCAGTTTTATTCGGGGACTAAGCAATCAGCCCCAGCATTTT. Protein: CASSFIRGLSNQPQHF.